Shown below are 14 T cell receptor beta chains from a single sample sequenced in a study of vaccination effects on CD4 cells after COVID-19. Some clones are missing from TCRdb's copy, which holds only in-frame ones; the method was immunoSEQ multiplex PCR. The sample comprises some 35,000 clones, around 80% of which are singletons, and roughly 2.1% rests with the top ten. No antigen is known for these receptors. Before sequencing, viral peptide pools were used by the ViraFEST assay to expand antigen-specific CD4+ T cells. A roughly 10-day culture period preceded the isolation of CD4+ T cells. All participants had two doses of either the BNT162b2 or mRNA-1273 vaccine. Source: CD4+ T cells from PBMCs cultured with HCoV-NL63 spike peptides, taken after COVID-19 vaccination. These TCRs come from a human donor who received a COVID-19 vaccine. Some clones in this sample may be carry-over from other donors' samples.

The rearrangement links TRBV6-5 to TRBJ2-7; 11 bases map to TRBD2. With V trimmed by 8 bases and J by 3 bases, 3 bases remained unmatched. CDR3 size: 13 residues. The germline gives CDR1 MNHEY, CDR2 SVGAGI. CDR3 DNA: TGTGCCAGCCGAGGGACTAGCGGCTACGAGCAGTACGTC. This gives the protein CASRGTSGYEQYV.

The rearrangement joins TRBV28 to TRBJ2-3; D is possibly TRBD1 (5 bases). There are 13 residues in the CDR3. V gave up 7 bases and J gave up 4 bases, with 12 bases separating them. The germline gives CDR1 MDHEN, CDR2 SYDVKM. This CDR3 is CASTKQGPDTQYF. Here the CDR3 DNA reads TGTGCCAGCACAAAGCAGGGTCCAGATACGCAGTATTTT.

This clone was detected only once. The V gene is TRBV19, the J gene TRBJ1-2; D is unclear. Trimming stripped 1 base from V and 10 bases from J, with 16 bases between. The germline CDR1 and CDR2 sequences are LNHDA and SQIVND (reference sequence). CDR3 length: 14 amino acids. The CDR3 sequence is CASSIGTALTFYTF. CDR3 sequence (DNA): TGTGCCAGTAGTATAGGAACAGCTCTCACGTTCTACACCTTC.

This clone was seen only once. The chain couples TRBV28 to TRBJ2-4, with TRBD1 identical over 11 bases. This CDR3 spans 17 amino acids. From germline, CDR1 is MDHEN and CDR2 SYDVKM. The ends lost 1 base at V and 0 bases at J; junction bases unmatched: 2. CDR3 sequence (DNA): TGTGCCAGCAGTTTATCCGGACAGGGGGCAGCCAAAAACATTCAGTACTTC. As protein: CASSLSGQGAAKNIQYF.

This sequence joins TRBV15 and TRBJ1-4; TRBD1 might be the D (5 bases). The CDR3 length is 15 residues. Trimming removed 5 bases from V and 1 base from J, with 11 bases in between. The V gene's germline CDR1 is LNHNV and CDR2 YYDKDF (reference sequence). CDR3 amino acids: CATSLGVGTNEKLFF. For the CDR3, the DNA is TGTGCCACCAGCTTGGGGGTAGGAACTAATGAAAAACTGTTTTTT.

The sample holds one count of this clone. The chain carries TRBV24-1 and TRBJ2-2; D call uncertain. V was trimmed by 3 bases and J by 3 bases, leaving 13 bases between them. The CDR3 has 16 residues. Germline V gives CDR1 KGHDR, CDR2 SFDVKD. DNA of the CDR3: TGTGCCACCAGTGATCGGTCGGTCCCTCACACCGGGGAGCTGTTTTTT. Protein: CATSDRSVPHTGELFF.

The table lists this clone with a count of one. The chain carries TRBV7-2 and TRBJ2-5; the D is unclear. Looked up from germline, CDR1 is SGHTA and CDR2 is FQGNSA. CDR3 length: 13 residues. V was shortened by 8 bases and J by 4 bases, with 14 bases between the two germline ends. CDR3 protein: CASSRLGRETQYF. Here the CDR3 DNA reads TGTGCCAGCTCCCGTCTGGGTCGAGAGACCCAGTACTTC.

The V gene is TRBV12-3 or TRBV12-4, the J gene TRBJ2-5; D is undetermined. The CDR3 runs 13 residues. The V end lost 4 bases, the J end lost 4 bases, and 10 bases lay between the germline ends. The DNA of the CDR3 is TGTGCCAGCAGTTCATCTAGGAGAGAGACCCAGTACTTC. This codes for CASSSSRRETQYF.

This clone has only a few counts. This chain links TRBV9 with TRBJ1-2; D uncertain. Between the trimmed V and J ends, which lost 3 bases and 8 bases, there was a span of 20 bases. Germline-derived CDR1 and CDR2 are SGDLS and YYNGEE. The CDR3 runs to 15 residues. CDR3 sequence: CASSGEIFGSKGYTF. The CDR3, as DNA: TGTGCCAGCAGCGGAGAAATTTTTGGGTCTAAGGGCTACACCTTC. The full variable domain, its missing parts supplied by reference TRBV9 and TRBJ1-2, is DSGVTQTPKHLITATGQRVTLRCSPRSGDLSVYWYQQSLDQGLQFLIQYYNGEERAKGNILERFSAQQFPDLHSELNLSSLELGDSALYFCASSGEIFGSKGYTFGSGTRLTVV.

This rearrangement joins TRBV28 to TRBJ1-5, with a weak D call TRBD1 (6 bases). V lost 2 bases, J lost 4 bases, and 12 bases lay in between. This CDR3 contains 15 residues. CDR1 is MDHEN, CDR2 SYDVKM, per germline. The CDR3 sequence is CASSLPGAGNQPQHF. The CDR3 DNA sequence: TGTGCCAGCAGTTTACCAGGGGCTGGTAATCAGCCCCAGCATTTT.

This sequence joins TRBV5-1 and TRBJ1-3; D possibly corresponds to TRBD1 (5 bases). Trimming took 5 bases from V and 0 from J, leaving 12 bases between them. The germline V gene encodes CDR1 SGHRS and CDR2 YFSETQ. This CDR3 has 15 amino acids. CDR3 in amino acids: CASRLTASSGNTIYF. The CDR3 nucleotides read TGCGCCAGCAGGCTGACAGCGAGCTCTGGAAACACCATATATTTT.

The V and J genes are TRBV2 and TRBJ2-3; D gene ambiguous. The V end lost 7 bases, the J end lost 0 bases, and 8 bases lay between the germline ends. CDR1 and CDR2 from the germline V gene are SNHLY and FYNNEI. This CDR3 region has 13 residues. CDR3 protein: CASNEISTDTQYF. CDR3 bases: TGTGCCAGCAACGAAATCAGCACAGATACGCAGTATTTT.

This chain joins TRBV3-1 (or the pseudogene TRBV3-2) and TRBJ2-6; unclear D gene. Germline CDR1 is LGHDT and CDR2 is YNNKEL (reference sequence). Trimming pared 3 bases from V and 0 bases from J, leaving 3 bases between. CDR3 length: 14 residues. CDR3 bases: TGTGCCAGCAGCCACAGCTCTGGGGCCAACGTCCTGACTTTC. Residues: CASSHSSGANVLTF.

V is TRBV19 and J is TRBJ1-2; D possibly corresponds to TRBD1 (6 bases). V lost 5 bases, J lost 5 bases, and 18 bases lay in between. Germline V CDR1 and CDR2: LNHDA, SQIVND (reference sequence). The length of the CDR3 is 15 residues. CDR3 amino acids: CASSPGQLLAYGYTF. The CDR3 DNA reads TGTGCCAGTAGTCCCGGACAGCTACTTGCATATGGCTACACCTTC.